This TCR beta chain comes out of a study of shared clonotypes between healthy human individuals. Study findings and constraints: Measured sharing among donors was expected to vary with sequencing depth. Having only a few donors restricted how much genetic and exposure-history diversity was captured.

This clone occurred a few times. As yet, its antigen is unknown. V dropped 3 bases and J dropped 7 bases, with 10 bases sitting between them. Germline V lookup: CDR1 MRHNA, CDR2 SNTAGT. The CDR3 totals 13 residues. Sequencing used immunoSEQ multiplex PCR; TCRdb keeps in-frame clones, though not all of them. This table holds about half a million clones, 79% found once. The chain joins TRBV6-4 to TRBJ2-1; D remains unclear. The specimen sequenced was PBMCs. This receptor was obtained from a woman aged 40 to 50 in good health. Some clones in this sample may be carry-over from other donors' samples. CDR3 region: CASSEGNWNEQFF. The CDR3 bases are TGTGCCAGCAGTGAAGGAAATTGGAATGAGCAGTTCTTC.